Sequencing of this TCR beta chain was carried out in a study of T cell responses to AZD1222 COVID-19 vaccine. Profiled with immunoSEQ multiplex PCR; TCRdb holds only in-frame clones, not every one. The profile shows approximately 50,000 clones, 75% to 90% of them singletons. V lost 6 bases and J 5 bases, leaving 16 bases between the germline ends. The CDR3 is 14 amino acids. Looked up from germline, CDR1 is KGHSH and CDR2 is LQKENI. This clone was detected only once. This clonotype was sampled from an adult who received the AZD1222 COVID-19 vaccine. Source: peripheral blood, taken 28 days after the second AZD1222 dose. V is TRBV18 and J is TRBJ1-1; possible D gene TRBD1, 6 bases. In DNA, the CDR3 is TGTGCCAGCTCCCGACAGGATGGGATAACTGAAGCTTTCTTT. Translated: CASSRQDGITEAFF.